This T cell receptor (beta chain) was recorded in a study of cytomegalovirus exposure and HLA in healthy donors. Study overall: Tens of millions of unique TCRs from HLA-typed donors were held in an early release of data.

Germline loops: CDR1 SGHRS, CDR2 YFSETQ. This CDR3 comprises 16 residues. The V gene lost 0 bases and the J gene lost 0 bases, with 13 bases spanning the gap. General study points: Presence/absence analyses treated sequencing depth as roughly uniform across donors. In an earlier analysis, most TCR beta V segments were productive about 87% or about 30% of the time. The Asian-associated ancestry cluster reportedly had fewer N-insertions than the roughly 670-donor mean in a later analysis.

The PCR contained 60 Vbeta and 13 Jbeta primers. Profiling relied on immunoSEQ multiplex PCR, and the TCRdb table lists in-frame clones only, not all of them. This table holds 25,000 to 40,000 clones, around two thirds found once. A word on this clone: Its antigen is currently unknown.

Sequencing was carried out using PBMCs. V gene TRBV5-1 combines with J gene TRBJ2-7; D gene unclear. This sequence originates from a man aged 50 or older in good health and CMV-seropositive. The CDR3 spells CASSLAIGLSSYEQYF. CDR3 bases: TGCGCCAGCAGCTTGGCCATTGGCCTCAGCTCCTACGAGCAGTACTTC.